This T cell receptor beta chain was sequenced for a study of T cell responses to AZD1222 COVID-19 vaccine. CDR1 is SQVTM and CDR2 is ANQGSEA in the germline V gene. CDR3 length: 14 residues. Losses at the gene ends were 3 bases for V and 7 bases for J; bases not matched to a gene: 7. The method was immunoSEQ multiplex PCR; TCRdb's version includes in-frame clones alone and lacks a portion of them. This sample has roughly 79,000 clones, with approximately 80% found just once. The sequence was obtained from an adult in good health. This sample comprised peripheral blood, obtained on day 0 of AZD1222 vaccination. The chain couples TRBV29-1 to TRBJ2-1, with TRBD2 identical over 9 bases. CDR3 loop: CSVDAGGPRNEQFF. CDR3 coding DNA: TGCAGCGTTGACGCGGGAGGGCCGAGGAATGAGCAGTTCTTC.